Listed below are T cell receptor beta chains from one sample, sequenced in a study of metastatic and nonmetastatic thyroid tumors. TCRdb re-analyzed the PCR reads using MiXCR. Of tens of thousands of clones listed, approximately 20% are singletons. Sample: blood. Receptors were obtained from a male donor with papillary thyroid cancer or a benign thyroid nodule (not recorded which). Some clones in this sample may be carry-over from other donors' samples. CDR3s include the opening cysteine and the closing phenylalanine or tryptophan. A D gene is named only where the DNA matches it firmly. Size is stated for part of the rows, as once, few or many counts, or as a class when the clone is expanded.

TRBV5-1,.,TRBJ1-2,medium-sized,TGCGCCAGCAGCAGTGAGGTCGGGGGCGGCTACACCTTC,CASSSEVGGGYTF
TRBV24-1,TRBD1,TRBJ1-1,.,TGTGCCACCAGTGATTCGCCAGCGGGACAGCTATTGAACACTGAAGCTTTCTTT,CATSDSPAGQLLNTEAFF
TRBV12-3/TRBV12-4,.,TRBJ1-2,.,TGTGCCAGCAGCTCCCAGGGGTTGGGCTATGGCTACACCTTC,CASSSQGLGYGYTF
TRBV20-1,.,TRBJ1-5,few,TGCAGTGCATCACCGAGACATAATAGCAATCAGCCCCAGCATTTT,CSASPRHNSNQPQHF
TRBV29-1,.,TRBJ1-2,many,TGCAGCGTTCGGGACCGGGCTAACTATGGCTACACCTTC,CSVRDRANYGYTF
TRBV5-6,.,TRBJ1-2,few,TGTGCCAGCAGTAAAGGGAAGGCTGGCTACACCTTC,CASSKGKAGYTF
TRBV10-2,.,TRBJ1-2,few,TGCGCCAGCAGTGATGTTCGGGGGTCGATCTATGGCTACACCTTC,CASSDVRGSIYGYTF
TRBV5-1,.,TRBJ1-1,many,TGCGCCAGCAGCTTGGCCCCACAGGGTGGTCGCACTGAAGCTTTCTTT,CASSLAPQGGRTEAFF
TRBV12-3/TRBV12-4,TRBD2,TRBJ2-3,many,TGTGCCAGCAGGACTAGCGGGAGTTGGCGCACAGATACGCAGTATTTT,CASRTSGSWRTDTQYF
TRBV5-1,TRBD1,TRBJ1-6,few,TGCGCCAGCAGACTGGGACAGGGGGCCAATTCACCCCTCCACTTT,CASRLGQGANSPLHF
TRBV18,.,TRBJ1-3,many,TGTGCCAGCTCAGAGGACACCGCCTCTGGAAACACCATATATTTT,CASSEDTASGNTIYF
TRBV20-1,.,TRBJ2-2,few,TGCAGTGCTAGAGCCCCGCTTGGAGGGGGGGAGCTGTTTTTT,CSARAPLGGGELFF
TRBV6-1,.,TRBJ1-4,few,TGTGCCAGCAGTGAAGCAGGGGGGAAACTGTTTTTT,CASSEAGGKLFF
TRBV19,.,TRBJ2-2,few,TGTGCCAGTACCTCAGGCGGGCTAGGCGGGGAGCTGTTTTTT,CASTSGGLGGELFF
TRBV12-3/TRBV12-4,.,TRBJ2-1,many,TGTGCCAGCAGTTTAAATGAGCAGTTCTTC,CASSLNEQFF
TRBV19,.,TRBJ1-2,.,TGTGCCAGTAGTAACCGGGTAGGCACTCTCTACTATGGCTACACCTTC,CASSNRVGTLYYGYTF
TRBV18,.,TRBJ2-1,.,TGTGCCAGCTCACTTGGGGGTTTAACCTACAATGAGCAGTTCTTC,CASSLGGLTYNEQFF
TRBV5-1,TRBD2,TRBJ2-7,many,TGCGCCAGCAGCTTGGAATCAGCGGGGGCGATCTCCTACGAGCAGTACTTC,CASSLESAGAISYEQYF
TRBV10-2,.,TRBJ2-2,many,TGCGCCAGCAGTGAGCCAGGGGGGGGGCGCGGGCCGAACACCGGGGAGCTGTTTTTT,CASSEPGGGRGPNTGELFF
TRBV12-3/TRBV12-4,.,TRBJ2-2,many,TGTGCCAGCATCCTGGTAGGCCACGGGGAGCTGTTTTTT,CASILVGHGELFF
TRBV28,TRBD2,TRBJ2-7,many,TGTGCCAGCAGACCCTATCGGGGGGGCCACGAGCAGTACTTC,CASRPYRGGHEQYF
TRBV5-1,.,TRBJ1-1,.,TGCGCCAGCAGCTTGGAGGGAACGGACACTGAAGCTTTCTTT,CASSLEGTDTEAFF
TRBV12-3/TRBV12-4,TRBD1,TRBJ2-7,.,TGTGCCAGCAGAATATATAGACTGGGACAGGGGGGTGGCGAGCAGTACTTC,CASRIYRLGQGGGEQYF
TRBV30,.,TRBJ2-5,.,TGTGCCTGGGCGAGTTGGGAGACCCAGTACTTC,CAWASWETQYF
TRBV28,.,TRBJ2-3,.,TGTGCCAGCAGCCAACAGGGATATACGCAGTATTTT,CASSQQGYTQYF
TRBV7-8,.,TRBJ2-7,.,TGTGCCAGCAGCCCTATTCTACGGGGGAGCTCCTACGAGCAGTACTTC,CASSPILRGSSYEQYF
TRBV20-1,.,TRBJ2-2,once,TGCAGTGCTCCGGAAGTAAGGTCCACCGGGGAGCTGTTTTTT,CSAPEVRSTGELFF
TRBV6-1,TRBD1,TRBJ1-1,many,TGTGCCAGCAGTGGGGACAGGAAAGCTTTCTTT,CASSGDRKAFF
TRBV11-2,TRBD2,TRBJ2-7,.,TGTGCCAGCAGCACTTCCCTCGGGGGGGTTACGTACGAGCAGTACTTC,CASSTSLGGVTYEQYF
TRBV6-1,TRBD2,TRBJ2-1,medium-sized,TGTGCCAGCAGTGAAGAAGCGGGGGGATACAATGAGCAGTTCTTC,CASSEEAGGYNEQFF
TRBV15,.,TRBJ2-2,many,TGTGCCACCAGCAGAGGTAATAGCGGAGGAAGGACCGGGGAGCTGTTTTTT,CATSRGNSGGRTGELFF
TRBV7-3,TRBD1,TRBJ2-3,.,TGTGCCAGCAGCGGACAGGGCAACAAAGATACGCAGTATTTT,CASSGQGNKDTQYF
TRBV2,TRBD2,TRBJ2-2,few,TGTGCCAGCTTAGCGGGAGGCATCAACACCGGGGAGCTGTTTTTT,CASLAGGINTGELFF
TRBV19,.,TRBJ2-6,.,TGTGCCAGTAGTATGGGGGAAGGGGCCAACGTCCTGACTTTC,CASSMGEGANVLTF
TRBV6-2/TRBV6-3,TRBD2,TRBJ2-1,few,TGTGCCAGCAGTTACCTCACTAGCGGGAGCTCTCGCGACAATGAGCAGTTCTTC,CASSYLTSGSSRDNEQFF
TRBV29-1,TRBD2,TRBJ2-3,few,TGCAGCGCTGGGCTAGCGGGAGGGGCAGATACGCAGTATTTT,CSAGLAGGADTQYF
TRBV18,TRBD1,TRBJ2-7,many,TGTGCCAGCTCACCGGGGACAGGATCCTACGAGCAGTACTTC,CASSPGTGSYEQYF